These 24 T cell receptor beta chains share one sample of origin, sequenced in a study of persistence of HIV-infected CD4 T cells (TCRdb year 2020). The treatment or condition tag for this specimen amounts to: suppressive antiretroviral therapy. Cells were stimulated with anti-CD3/anti-CD28 magnetic beads as a nonspecific positive control representing the CD4+ T cell repertoire. Sorting of responding CD4+ T cells was based on upregulation of both CD40 ligand and CD69. Their specific antigens are unknown. TCRbeta repertoires were sequenced from genomic DNA with the immunoSEQ hsTCRB assay version 4 in survey mode. Sourced from immuneACCESS, this table was stored by TCRdb with only in-frame sequences that have V and J called. A share of the clones is absent; for the studies checked, an unresolved V gene accounts for under half, and the remainder has no known explanation. Recorded for this sample are about 46,000 clones; just under 90% of them occurred a single time. The top ten hold about 3.1% of the sample.

The sample consisted of CD4+ T cells sorted from PBMCs after 18-hour stimulation, taken from a patient who received antiretroviral therapy. This specimen's cell subset or site label, per the study, means: CD40L+CD69+ CD4 T cells responding to anti-CD3/anti-CD28 beads, representing the overall repertoire. These receptors were obtained from an adult woman with HIV who was CMV-seropositive.

The J gene is TRBJ2-6, the V gene TRBV5-6; the D call may be TRBD1 or TRBD2 (6 bases each). This CDR3 spans 15 amino acids. The germline V and J ends were trimmed by 2 bases and 8 bases, with 14 bases remaining between them. Per germline, CDR1 SGHDT and CDR2 YYEEEE. The CDR3 is CASSFGGGGTNVLTF. The CDR3 DNA follows: TGTGCCAGCAGCTTCGGCGGAGGGGGTACCAACGTCCTGACTTTC. Based on the CDR3 plus reference TRBV5-6 and TRBJ2-6, the full variable domain is DAGVTQSPTHLIKTRGQQVTLRCSPKSGHDTVSWYQQALGQGPQFIFQYYEEEERQRGNFPDRFSGHQFPNYSSELNVNALLLGDSALYLCASSFGGGGTNVLTFGAGSRLTVL.

This clone was detected a few times. The gene calls are TRBV30 and TRBJ1-3; tentative D call: TRBD1 (6 bases). Germline CDR1 reads GTSNPN; CDR2 reads SVGIG (reference sequence). Trimming cost V 2 bases and J 0 bases, with 17 bases left between them. The CDR3 has 17 amino acids. The CDR3 DNA reads TGTGCCTGGAGTATACAGGGCGCGGACCTCTCTGGAAACACCATATATTTT. Its translation: CAWSIQGADLSGNTIYF.

The chain is built from TRBV10-3 and TRBJ1-1, with D perhaps matching TRBD1 (5 bases). The CDR3 loop spans 15 amino acids. V was clipped by 7 bases and J by 3 bases, with 18 bases between them. The germline gives CDR1 ENHRY, CDR2 SYGVKD. The CDR3 loop reads CAITPHPEGDTEAFF. DNA of the CDR3: TGTGCCATCACCCCACACCCGGAAGGGGACACTGAAGCTTTCTTT.

V is TRBV19 and J is TRBJ2-1, with a tentative D call TRBD1 (5 bases). This CDR3 has 16 residues. With 1 base removed from V and 5 bases from J, the gap between germline ends came to 15 bases. Germline loops: CDR1 LNHDA, CDR2 SQIVND (reference sequence). CDR3 residues: CASSIVGIRENNEQFF. CDR3 DNA: TGTGCCAGTAGTATAGTGGGGATCAGGGAAAACAATGAGCAGTTCTTC.

V usage is TRBV28 and J usage is TRBJ1-1, with D uncertain. The V gene's germline CDR1 is MDHEN and CDR2 SYDVKM. Trimming left V 2 bases short and J 4 bases short, with 5 bases between. The CDR3 contains 12 residues. The CDR3 nucleotides are TGTGCCAGCAGTTTACGAGTCACTGAAGCTTTCTTT. Its protein product is CASSLRVTEAFF.

The chain carries TRBV5-1 and TRBJ2-1, with 7 bases fitting TRBD1. The CDR3 is 15 residues long. V lost 0 bases, J lost 4 bases, and 4 bases stayed unmatched. The germline CDR1 and CDR2 sequences are SGHRS and YFSETQ. Here the CDR3 reads CASSLGTGGYNEQFF. The CDR3 region has the DNA TGCGCCAGCAGCTTGGGGACAGGTGGGTACAATGAGCAGTTCTTC.

V is TRBV10-3 and J is TRBJ1-1; TRBD1 might be the D (6 bases). CDR1 and CDR2 from the germline V gene are ENHRY and SYGVKD. The CDR3 length is 13 residues. Trimming cost V 6 bases and J 2 bases, with 10 bases left between them. The CDR3 nucleotides read TGTGCCATCAGCATAGGGGGAAACACTGAAGCTTTCTTT. Translated: CAISIGGNTEAFF.

CDR3 DNA sequence: TGTGCCAGCAGTTTTTTCGAGGGGGCGGTGGATTCACCCCTCCACTTT. It is translated as CASSFFEGAVDSPLHF. This chain connects TRBV28 to TRBJ1-6, with TRBD1 matching over 7 bases. In germline, CDR1 is MDHEN, CDR2 SYDVKM. With 3 bases clipped from V and 8 bases from J, the junction kept 10 bases outside the gene matches. This CDR3 region has 16 residues.

V is TRBV10-3 and J is TRBJ1-2; D might be TRBD1 (5 bases). V lost 6 bases, J lost 2 bases, and 13 bases lay in between. The germline gives CDR1 ENHRY, CDR2 SYGVKD. The CDR3 loop spans 14 amino acids. The CDR3, as DNA: TGTGCCATCAGGGAGACGGACACGAACTATGGCTACACCTTC. The encoded protein is CAIRETDTNYGYTF.

The chain links TRBV27 to TRBJ2-7; perhaps D is TRBD1 or TRBD2 (7 bases each). CDR1 is MNHEY and CDR2 is SMNVEV in the germline V gene (reference sequence). The CDR3 sequence is 14 residues long. Trimming stripped 4 bases from V and 2 bases from J, with 12 bases between. The CDR3 sequence is CASSSRGGAYEQYF. The CDR3 DNA reads as TGTGCCAGCAGTTCCAGGGGGGGGGCCTACGAGCAGTACTTC.

As DNA, the CDR3 is TGTGCCATCAGTGAGGAAATGGGGAGCGAAGCTTTCTTT. Translation: CAISEEMGSEAFF. This chain links TRBV10-3 with TRBJ1-1, with D hard to call. The CDR3 sequence is 13 residues long. V gave up 2 bases and J gave up 8 bases, with 12 bases separating them. CDR1 is ENHRY and CDR2 is SYGVKD in the germline V gene.

The table lists this clone with a count of one. The J gene is TRBJ1-1, the V gene TRBV5-1; weak D call: TRBD1 (6 bases). The CDR3 is made up of 15 amino acids. The germline V and J ends were trimmed by 4 bases and 1 base, with 14 bases remaining between them. Germline assignment: CDR1 SGHRS and CDR2 YFSETQ. The CDR3 nucleotides read TGCGCCAGCAGCCCACAGGGTGGGAGGAACACTGAAGCTTTCTTT. Amino acid sequence: CASSPQGGRNTEAFF.

This chain uses TRBV27 with TRBJ2-7, with D unclear. The germline V gene encodes CDR1 MNHEY and CDR2 SMNVEV (reference sequence). CDR3 length equals 14 residues. V shed 3 bases and J shed 1 base, with 10 bases lying between them. The CDR3 sequence: CASSFGLDSYEQYF. CDR3 bases: TGTGCCAGCAGTTTCGGTCTCGATTCCTACGAGCAGTACTTC.

The gene calls are TRBV30 and TRBJ1-5; D gene uncertain. CDR3 length: 14 amino acids. Germline CDR1 GTSNPN, CDR2 SVGIG (reference sequence). Trimming stripped 2 bases from V and 2 bases from J, with 10 bases between. CDR3 DNA sequence: TGTGCCTGGAGTTTGCGATCCGGCAATCAGCCCCAGCATTTT. Amino acids: CAWSLRSGNQPQHF.

V gene TRBV25-1 combines with J gene TRBJ2-5; TRBD1 matches at 8 bases. The J segment lost 7 bases and the V segment lost 2 bases, leaving 9 bases of the junction unmatched. Germline V lookup: CDR1 MGHDK, CDR2 SYGVNS. The CDR3 loop spans 15 amino acids. The CDR3 region is CASSEQGARIGTQYF. The CDR3 DNA is TGTGCCAGCAGTGAACAGGGGGCGCGGATTGGGACCCAGTACTTC.

This clone appeared once. The V and J genes are TRBV4-3 and TRBJ2-2; D possibly matches TRBD1 or TRBD2 (5 bases each). Deletions cut 0 bases from V and 7 bases from J, with 12 bases between. This CDR3 comprises 15 residues. Germline V lookup: CDR1 LGHNA, CDR2 YSLEER. CDR3 nucleotides: TGCGCCAGCAGCCAAGATAGGCAGGGAGACGGGGAGCTGTTTTTT. Protein product: CASSQDRQGDGELFF.

This chain joins TRBV11-3 and TRBJ2-7, with D perhaps TRBD2 (6 bases). Germline V CDR1 and CDR2: SGHNT, YENEEA. The germline V and J ends were trimmed by 5 bases and 3 bases, with 20 bases remaining between them. This CDR3 has 16 residues. CDR3 sequence: CASSLDGREGDYEQYF. CDR3 nucleotides: TGTGCCAGCAGCCTCGACGGGCGGGAAGGCGACTACGAGCAGTACTTC.

The V gene is TRBV6-4, the J gene TRBJ2-2; no definite D call. The CDR3 has 17 residues. Deletions cut 7 bases from V and 1 base from J, with 19 bases between. Germline V gene data show CDR1 as MRHNA and CDR2 as SNTAGT. The CDR3 DNA sequence: TGTGCCAGCACCGACGGAAGGGAAGCCAAGAACACCGGGGAGCTGTTTTTT. Encoded protein: CASTDGREAKNTGELFF.

The rearrangement links TRBV21-1 to TRBJ1-2. TRBV21-1 is reported as a pseudogene. The CDR3 has 14 amino acids. The CDR3 DNA reads TGTGCCAGCAGCAAAGGGGGGGGAAACTATGGCTACACCTTC. Protein product: CASSKGGGNYGYTF.

The J gene is TRBJ2-5, the V gene TRBV29-1; 12 nucleotides agree with TRBD1. Germline CDR1 reads SQVTM; CDR2 reads ANQGSEA. The CDR3 sequence is 14 residues long. V was clipped by 7 bases and J by 5 bases; unmatched bases: 8. CDR3 region: CSEPGTGGLETQYF. For the CDR3, the DNA is TGCAGCGAACCCGGGACAGGGGGCTTGGAGACCCAGTACTTC.

V and J are TRBV6-2 or TRBV6-3 and TRBJ1-5, with a weak D call TRBD1 (5 bases). The CDR3 contains 16 residues. V lost 2 bases and J 5 bases, leaving 16 bases between the germline ends. Per germline, CDR1 MNHEY and CDR2 SVGEGT. This CDR3 reads CASSYPWGTVHQPQHF. CDR3 nucleotides: TGTGCCAGCAGTTACCCGTGGGGGACGGTCCATCAGCCCCAGCATTTT.

The V call is TRBV24-1, the J call TRBJ2-5; D is unclear. Looked up from germline, CDR1 is KGHDR and CDR2 is SFDVKD. The CDR3 loop spans 14 amino acids. The V end was cut by 6 bases, the J end by 0 bases, with 10 bases between. The CDR3 sequence is CATSSSDYQETQYF. The CDR3 DNA is TGTGCCACCAGTAGCAGTGACTACCAAGAGACCCAGTACTTC.

This chain connects TRBV6-4 to TRBJ1-5, with 8 bases aligning to TRBD1. The V and J ends lost 4 bases and 5 bases, in that order; junction bases with no gene match: 1. This CDR3 comprises 13 residues. Per germline, CDR1 MRHNA and CDR2 SNTAGT. CDR3 residues: CASSVDRDQPQHF. As DNA, the CDR3 is TGTGCCAGCAGTGTGGACAGGGATCAGCCCCAGCATTTT.

The chain links TRBV18 to TRBJ2-2, with a weak D call TRBD2 (5 bases). Germline V gene data show CDR1 as KGHSH and CDR2 as LQKENI. V lost 2 bases and J 1 base, leaving 11 bases between the germline ends. The CDR3 has 16 amino acids. The CDR3 region has the DNA TGTGCCAGCTCACCAGCGTCCAGCGGGAACACCGGGGAGCTGTTTTTT. This encodes CASSPASSGNTGELFF. Full variable domain (remainder filled in from reference TRBV18 and TRBJ2-2): NAGVMQNPRHLVRRRGQEARLRCSPMKGHSHVYWYRQLPEEGLKFMVYLQKENIIDESGMPKERFSAEFPKEGPSILRIQQVVRGDSAAYFCASSPASSGNTGELFFGEGSRLTVL.